In its sample, the clone carrying this TCR beta chain was seen a few times. Its antigen is undetermined. Trimming took off 6 bases at V and 3 bases at J, with 14 bases between the two ends. Per the germline V gene, CDR1 is MGHDK and CDR2 is SYGVNS. The CDR3 contains 15 residues. These data belong to a study of beta chain features in type 1 diabetes. Regarding the study as a whole: Within the patient group, naive, central memory and Treg TCRB repertoires appeared more similar to each other than within healthy donors. The study found fewer insertions and more deletions at VDJ junctions in type 1 diabetes patients.

The entirety of the isolated RNA underwent reverse transcription, so expressed TCRB transcripts were sequenced. About 3.7 million reads on average were seen across naive, central memory and regulatory T cell samples. The assay was immunoSEQ multiplex PCR, and TCRdb's table has in-frame clones only and misses some. The sample carries more than 110,000 clones, 6.5% to 8.5% recorded once. The source of this sequence is a young woman in good health. The chain carries TRBV25-1 and TRBJ1-4; perhaps TRBD1 as D (5 bases). The sequenced sample was central memory CD4+ T cells from blood. Here the CDR3 DNA reads TGTGCCAGCAGCTCCCCTCTGGGGCCTAATGAAAAACTGTTTTTT. Translating gives CASSSPLGPNEKLFF.